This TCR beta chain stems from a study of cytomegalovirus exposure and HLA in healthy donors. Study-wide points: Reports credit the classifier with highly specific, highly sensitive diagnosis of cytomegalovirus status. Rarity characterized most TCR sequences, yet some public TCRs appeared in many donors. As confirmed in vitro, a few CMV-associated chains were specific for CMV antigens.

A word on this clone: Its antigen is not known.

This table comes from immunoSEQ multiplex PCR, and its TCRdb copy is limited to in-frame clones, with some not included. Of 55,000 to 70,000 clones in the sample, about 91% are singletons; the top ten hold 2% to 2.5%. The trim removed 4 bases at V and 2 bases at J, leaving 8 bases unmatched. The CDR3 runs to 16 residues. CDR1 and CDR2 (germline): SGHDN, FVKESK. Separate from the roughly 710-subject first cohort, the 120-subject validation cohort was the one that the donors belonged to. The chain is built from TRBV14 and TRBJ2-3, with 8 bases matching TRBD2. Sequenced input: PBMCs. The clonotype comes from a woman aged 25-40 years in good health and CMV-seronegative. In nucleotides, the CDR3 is TGTGCCAGCAGCCGGTCCGGGGGGGTCTCCACAGATACGCAGTATTTT. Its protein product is CASSRSGGVSTDTQYF.